What follows are 20 T cell receptor beta chains derived from one specimen sequenced in a study of blood T cells in healthy people across ages. Alongside a J-beta primer mix, a sample-barcoded 5' primer served in a second PCR lasting about 7 to 12 cycles. TCRdb itself ran the 5' RACE reads through MiXCR, one entry per CDR3 protein. The sample has 850,000 to 1,100,000 distinct CDR3 sequences, approximately 38% seen once; the top ten hold 10% to 15%. The sample comprised blood. These receptors originate from a young man in good health.

This clonotype has just a few counts. J is TRBJ1-2 and V is TRBV20-1, with D tentatively TRBD1 (5 bases). Germline V gives CDR1 DFQATT, CDR2 SNEGSKA (reference sequence). Trimming took off 1 base at V and 2 bases at J, with 11 bases between the two ends. This CDR3 contains 14 residues. CDR3 nucleotides: TGCAGTGCTAGAGTAGCAGGGAGAAACTATGGCTACACCTTC. Its protein product is CSARVAGRNYGYTF.

This clonotype was observed a handful of times. The rearrangement uses TRBV4-2 and TRBJ2-3; 12 positions agree with TRBD2. Trimming cost V 1 base and J 4 bases; bases outside gene matches: 9. The CDR3 spans 18 residues. The germline V gene has CDR1 LGHNA and CDR2 YNFKEQ. CDR3 in DNA: TGTGCCAGCAGCCAAGGGACTAGCGGGGTCAGGCCCCCAGATACGCAGTATTTT. It yields the protein CASSQGTSGVRPPDTQYF.

The chain joins TRBV2 to TRBJ2-3; 10 positions agree with TRBD1. The trim removed 2 bases at V and 7 bases at J, leaving 9 bases unmatched. CDR3 size: 16 residues. The germline V gene has CDR1 SNHLY and CDR2 FYNNEI. Written as DNA, the CDR3 is TGTGCCAGCAGTGAACTCCGGACAGGGGGATCGAATACGCAGTATTTT. Its translation: CASSELRTGGSNTQYF.

The genes are TRBV20-1 and TRBJ2-5; TRBD2 agrees at 7 bases. Germline CDR1 DFQATT, CDR2 SNEGSKA (reference sequence). This CDR3 has 11 residues. Trimming cost V 5 bases and J 4 bases; bases outside gene matches: 1. DNA for the CDR3: TGCAGTGCTGCTAGCGGAGAGACCCAGTACTTC. This encodes CSAASGETQYF.

The chain couples TRBV4-3 to TRBJ2-5; D unresolved. V was cut by 0 bases and J by 0 bases, with 14 bases left in between. This CDR3 has 17 amino acids. The germline gives CDR1 LGHNA, CDR2 YSLEER. The CDR3 coding sequence is TGCGCCAGCAGCCAAGAAGGGCTAGAGACCAACCAAGAGACCCAGTACTTC. Protein: CASSQEGLETNQETQYF.

V gene TRBV20-1 combines with J gene TRBJ1-5; TRBD1 aligns across 7 bases. The CDR3 length is 15 residues. Germline trimming cut 0 bases from V and 8 bases from J; bases unmatched to any gene: 10. The germline CDR1 and CDR2 sequences are DFQATT and SNEGSKA (reference sequence). Here the CDR3 DNA reads TGCAGTGCTAGAGATCGGAGAGGGGGCCGGGAGCCCCAGCATTTT. Translation: CSARDRRGGREPQHF.

This clonotype was seen a few times. V usage is TRBV6-8 and J usage is TRBJ2-3, with D possibly TRBD1 on 6 matching bases. The V and J ends lost 6 bases and 4 bases respectively, with 14 bases between them. The germline V gene has CDR1 MNHGY and CDR2 SAAAGT. The CDR3 length is 14 residues. The CDR3 reads CASRKTQGPDTQYF. In DNA form, the CDR3 reads TGTGCCAGCAGAAAGACCCAGGGGCCAGATACGCAGTATTTT.

This chain connects TRBV5-4 to TRBJ2-3; D possibly corresponds to TRBD1 (6 bases). The CDR3 runs to 15 residues. Germline V gene data show CDR1 as SGHNT and CDR2 as YYREEE (reference sequence). Trimming took off 3 bases at V and 0 bases at J, with 11 bases between the two ends. The CDR3 coding sequence is TGTGCCAGCAGCTCCAGGGGTCAGAGCACAGATACGCAGTATTTT. Translating it yields CASSSRGQSTDTQYF.

The rearrangement links TRBV2 to TRBJ2-3, with D maybe TRBD2 (5 bases). V dropped 8 bases and J dropped 1 base, with 16 bases sitting between them. Germline V gene data show CDR1 as SNHLY and CDR2 as FYNNEI. The CDR3 consists of 15 residues. This chain's CDR3 is CASHAGRAGTDTQYF. As DNA, the CDR3 is TGTGCCAGCCACGCTGGACGAGCGGGCACAGATACGCAGTATTTT.

This clonotype was seen more than once but under ten times. V and J are TRBV7-9 and TRBJ2-7; maybe TRBD2 (7 bases). CDR3 length equals 15 residues. Trimming left V 1 base short and J 2 bases short, with 12 bases between. Germline V gene data show CDR1 as SEHNR and CDR2 as FQNEAQ (reference sequence). The CDR3 reads CASSLEGGGAYEQYF. The CDR3 DNA reads TGTGCCAGCAGCTTAGAGGGCGGGGGCGCCTACGAGCAGTACTTC.

The chain recombines TRBV7-2 with TRBJ2-2, with unresolved D. Per germline, CDR1 SGHTA and CDR2 FQGNSA. The CDR3 is made up of 14 amino acids. With 1 base removed from V and 7 bases from J, the gap between germline ends came to 10 bases. Here the CDR3 DNA reads TGTGCCAGCAGCTTAGGGTCCCAGGTCGGGGAGCTGTTTTTT. It yields the protein CASSLGSQVGELFF.

In this sample, this clonotype turned up a few times. This chain links TRBV12-3 or TRBV12-4 with TRBJ2-7; 9 bases map to TRBD1. The J segment lost 5 bases and the V segment lost 5 bases, leaving 4 bases of the junction unmatched. CDR3 length equals 13 residues. This chain's CDR3 is CASSQRTGDEQYF. The CDR3 nucleotides are TGTGCCAGCAGTCAGAGGACAGGGGACGAGCAGTACTTC.

The chain combines TRBV4-3 with TRBJ2-3; 12 bases are shared with TRBD2. Germline-derived CDR1 and CDR2 are LGHNA and YSLEER. The V gene end was trimmed by 6 bases and the J gene end by 6 bases; junction bases not matched to a gene: 10. The CDR3 sequence is 16 residues long. CDR3 DNA: TGCGCCAGCAGACGTAGACTAGCGGGGGTAGACGATACGCAGTATTTT. Its translation is CASRRRLAGVDDTQYF.

J is TRBJ1-2 and V is TRBV2; the match to TRBD1 covers 10 bases. The CDR3 consists of 14 residues. Germline CDR1 SNHLY, CDR2 FYNNEI. After removal of 6 bases from V and 8 bases from J, the junction contained 9 bases not matched to a gene. The CDR3 sequence: CASSQTGGGTGYTF. CDR3 coding DNA: TGTGCCAGCAGCCAGACAGGGGGCGGGACGGGCTACACCTTC.

The chain employs TRBV12-3 or TRBV12-4 and TRBJ2-7; 9 nucleotides match TRBD1. The CDR3 runs to 16 residues. J gave up 7 bases and V 5 bases, and 15 bases lay outside the gene matches. In nucleotides, the CDR3 is TGTGCCAGCAGTCCAACGTCCCGGGACAGGGTCAATGAGCAGTACTTC. Protein product: CASSPTSRDRVNEQYF.

This sequence joins TRBV7-2 and TRBJ2-3; D ambiguous. This CDR3 has 15 residues. Trimming took off 0 bases at V and 1 base at J, with 8 bases between the two ends. Germline assignment: CDR1 SGHTA and CDR2 FQGNSA. The CDR3 region has the DNA TGTGCCAGCAGCTTAGCGTTACCGGGCACAGATACGCAGTATTTT. Its protein is CASSLALPGTDTQYF.

This clonotype was observed a handful of times. V usage is TRBV7-2 and J usage is TRBJ1-4, with D maybe TRBD1 (6 bases). V lost 5 bases to trimming and J lost 8 bases, with 15 bases between them. There are 14 residues in the CDR3. Germline V gives CDR1 SGHTA, CDR2 FQGNSA. The CDR3 protein is CASSRTLTGEKLFF. Here the CDR3 DNA reads TGTGCCAGCAGCCGGACACTCACAGGGGAAAAACTGTTTTTT. The entire variable domain, with the rest obtained from reference TRBV7-2 and TRBJ1-4, is as follows: GAGVSQSPSNKVTEKGKDVELRCDPISGHTALYWYRQSLGQGLEFLIYFQGNSAPDKSGLPSDRFSAERTGGSVSTLTIQRTQQEDSAVYLCASSRTLTGEKLFFGSGTQLSVL.

This chain uses TRBV5-1 with TRBJ2-5, with 11 bases fitting TRBD2. Trimming cost V 3 bases and J 2 bases; bases outside gene matches: 6. The V gene's germline CDR1 is SGHRS and CDR2 YFSETQ. This CDR3 contains 16 residues. In DNA form, the CDR3 reads TGCGCCAGCAGCTCGCGCGCTAGCGGGGGGCAAGAGACCCAGTACTTC. Translating it yields CASSSRASGGQETQYF. Together with reference TRBV5-1 and TRBJ2-5, the CDR3 gives the full variable domain: KAGVTQTPRYLIKTRGQQVTLSCSPISGHRSVSWYQQTPGQGLQFLFEYFSETQRNKGNFPGRFSGRQFSNSRSEMNVSTLELGDSALYLCASSSRASGGQETQYFGPGTRLLVL.

This clonotype was recorded a few times. This may come from a read error, since a much larger clone is one base off. CDR3 region: CASSLVAGSNTDTQYF. In nucleotides, the CDR3 is TGCGCCAGCAGCTTGGTCGCAGGGAGTAATACAGATACGCAGTATTTT. The chain uses TRBV5-1 and TRBJ2-3, with D perhaps being TRBD1 or TRBD2 (5 bases each). Trimming took 0 bases from V and 3 from J, leaving 14 bases between them. Germline V CDR1 and CDR2: SGHRS, YFSETQ. This CDR3 has 16 residues. Using reference TRBV5-1 and TRBJ2-3 for the parts outside the CDR3, the full variable domain is KAGVTQTPRYLIKTRGQQVTLSCSPISGHRSVSWYQQTPGQGLQFLFEYFSETQRNKGNFPGRFSGRQFSNSRSEMNVSTLELGDSALYLCASSLVAGSNTDTQYFGPGTRLTVL.

CDR3 sequence reads: CASSHGGVQPQHF. The CDR3 region has the DNA TGTGCCAGCAGCCATGGTGGGGTTCAGCCCCAGCATTTT. The chain recombines TRBV11-2 with TRBJ1-5; D is uncertain. This CDR3 is 13 amino acids long. Germline V CDR1 and CDR2: SGHAT, FQNNGV. V was clipped by 5 bases and J by 6 bases, with 11 bases between them.